This TCR beta chain was sequenced during a study of blood T cell repertoires in COVID-19 (dated by TCRdb to the early 2020s). Study-wide context: The collaborator samples originated in the United States, Italy and Spain and spanned the acute and convalescent phases of COVID-19. The material from the prospective study consisted of cDNA or gDNA derived from T cells, B-cell-depleted T cells, or PBMCs. Subjects who had been exposed to COVID-19, were actively infected with it, or had recovered from it provided the deeply sampled blood TCRbeta repertoires that made up the dataset. A freely available public database, intended as a resource for researchers studying the immune response to SARS-CoV-2, is where the repertoires were released. Samples were obtained from the ongoing ImmuneRACE study (first 160 participants) and from about 1,300 subjects provided by 6 global collaborators. The sample metadata nearly always contained a de-identified subject ID, COVID-19 status, age in years and sex. HLA class I and class II types, where available, came from metadata supplied by the sample provider rather than from assay-based typing. What the research found in general, with its limitations: Clinical and demographic metadata were provided uncurated, with the amount varying by source and participant.

On this clone itself: Its antigen is still unknown. No much larger clonotype is one base removed from it; base qualities were not supplied.

V is reduced by 2 bases and J by 3 bases, leaving a spacing of 18 bases between them. Looking up the germline V gene yields CDR1 SGDLS and CDR2 YYNGEE. Inclusive of the bounding cysteine and phenylalanine, the CDR3 is 17 residues long. Only the CDR3 part of the read is kept: 51 bases, read in frame from the first base. One collaborating source in Seattle enrolled patients while the patients were actively infected and followed the patients over time throughout the course of disease. Each collaborating institution followed its own protocols to collect whole blood in K2EDTA tubes. Collaborator samples were shipped for TCRbeta analysis as frozen whole blood, isolated PBMCs, or DNA extracted from either sample type. TCRbeta CDR3 regions were amplified from genomic DNA by means of the immunoSEQ Assay, a bias-controlled multiplex PCR. The authors' analysis ran thus. The number of nucleated cells in each sample was estimated from the amplification of reference gene primers within the assay. To quantify the absolute abundance of each unique TCRbeta CDR3 rearrangement, sequence reads were collapsed and filtered. Productive Simpson clonality was computed per sample as the square root of Simpson's diversity index over productive rearrangements. What TCRdb holds here is the immuneACCESS table cut down to in-frame rearrangements. Part of the clones is not present; checked against another copy, under half of the missing clones reflect an unresolved V gene, and the others are unexplained. V and J calls and clone size are as listed in that table; D and trimming were resolved from the DNA. Here the sample has 100,000 to 150,000 clones; over 75% occur a single time. In total, the top ten clones hold about a sixth of the sample.

Sequencing was carried out using peripheral blood. The V and J genes are TRBV9 and TRBJ2-1; TRBD2 is possibly the D segment (5 matching bases). This TCR was sampled from a man between 25 and 39 years old with COVID-19, enrolled during active disease. At the DNA level, the sequence is TGTGCCAGCAGCGTTTTTGGGGAAGTTCGGGACTACAATGAGCAGTTCTTC. Its translation reads: CASSVFGEVRDYNEQFF.